The sequence of this T cell receptor beta chain was determined in a study of blood T cell repertoires in COVID-19 (dated by TCRdb to about 2020). The study in broad terms: Samples from collaborators originated in the United States, Italy and Spain and spanned both the acute and convalescent phases of COVID-19. The material from the prospective study consisted of cDNA or gDNA derived from T cells, B-cell-depleted T cells, or PBMCs. Subjects who had been exposed to COVID-19, were actively infected with it, or had recovered from it provided the deeply sampled blood TCRbeta repertoires that made up the dataset. The repertoires were made available in a free public database intended to serve as a resource for research on the immune response to SARS-CoV-2. The samples were drawn from two sources: the first 160 participants of the ongoing ImmuneRACE study, and approximately 1,300 subjects contributed by 6 global collaborators. Sample metadata almost always included a de-identified subject ID, COVID-19 status, age in years and sex. Where HLA class I and class II types were available, the types were taken from metadata supplied by the sample provider, not from assay-based typing.

Notes on this clone: Its antigen remains undetermined. No much larger clonotype is one base removed from it; base qualities were not supplied.

Trimming removed 0 bases from V and 4 bases from J, leaving 12 bases between the germline ends. The CDR3, from cysteine to phenylalanine, totals 15 residues. The CDR3 DNA has 45 bases and is translated from base 1. CDR1 and CDR2, per the germline V gene, are SGDLS and YYNGEE. One collaborating source in Seattle enrolled patients while the patients were actively infected and followed the patients over time throughout the course of disease. Collaborating institutions collected whole blood in K2EDTA tubes following their own protocols. For TCRbeta analysis, collaborators shipped samples in one of three forms: frozen whole blood, isolated PBMCs, or DNA extracted from either of those sample types. TCRbeta CDR3 regions were amplified from genomic DNA by means of the immunoSEQ Assay, a bias-controlled multiplex PCR. In the authors' own workflow: The number of nucleated cells in each sample was estimated by amplification of reference gene primers within the assay. To quantify the absolute abundance of each unique TCRbeta CDR3 rearrangement, sequence reads were collapsed and filtered. Productive Simpson clonality was computed per sample as the square root of Simpson's diversity index over productive rearrangements. Held by TCRdb, this immuneACCESS table contains in-frame sequences only and omits some clones. Under half of the omission traces to an unresolved V gene where checked; the cause of the rest is unknown. V and J calls and clone size are those listed in that table; D and trimming were worked out from the DNA. This sample gives about 130,000 clones in total; roughly 90% of them show up just once. The ten biggest clones cover around 2% of the sample.

The study at large found these results: Clinical and demographic metadata were provided uncurated, with the amount varying by source and participant.

The sample comprised peripheral blood. The sequence joins TRBV9 to TRBJ2-3; a tentative D match to TRBD1 spans 6 bases. This TCR came from a man between 50 and 59 years old with COVID-19, enrolled during active disease. At the DNA level, the sequence is TGTGCCAGCAGCGTAGATATACAGGGACCAGATACGCAGTATTTT. It translates to CASSVDIQGPDTQYF.